The clone carrying this T cell receptor (beta chain) was recorded many times. Antigen: not known. The data are from a study of blood T cells in healthy people across ages. The use of a sample-barcoded 5' primer and a J-beta primer mix characterized a second PCR of about 6 to 12 cycles. Each CDR3 protein is one row after TCRdb ran MiXCR on the 5' RACE reads. In the table there are some 900,000 distinct CDR3 sequences, around 30% of which are singletons. Study-level points and caveats: Whereas aged donors had fewer naive CD4+ cells, long-lived donors had more of them and higher diversity.

V was clipped by 7 bases and J by 1 base; unmatched bases: 5. CDR3 length equals 13 residues. The germline CDR1 and CDR2 sequences are DFQATT and SNEGSKA (reference sequence). The specimen was blood. The chain carries TRBV20-1 and TRBJ2-3; TRBD1 agrees at 7 bases. This TCR was recovered from an elderly woman in good health. In DNA, the CDR3 is TGCAGTGTTCCGGGGACAGGCACAGATACGCAGTATTTT. It specifies CSVPGTGTDTQYF.